This T cell receptor beta chain came from a study of blood T cell repertoires in COVID-19 (dated by TCRdb to the early 2020s). General notes on the study: The collaborator samples originated in the United States, Italy and Spain and spanned the acute and convalescent phases of COVID-19. HLA class I and class II types, where available, came from metadata supplied by the sample provider rather than from assay-based typing. The repertoires were made available in a free public database intended to serve as a resource for research on the immune response to SARS-CoV-2. Sample metadata almost always included a de-identified subject ID, COVID-19 status, age in years and sex. The prospective study material was composed of cDNA or gDNA derived from T cells, B-cell-depleted T cells, or PBMCs. The dataset comprised deeply sampled blood TCRbeta repertoires from subjects exposed to, actively infected with, or recovered from COVID-19. The samples were drawn from the first 160 participants of the ongoing ImmuneRACE study and from 950 to 1,500 subjects provided by 6 global collaborators. Broad study findings and their caveats: The quantity of clinical and demographic metadata differed by source and by participant and was supplied without curation.

TCRbeta CDR3 regions were amplified from genomic DNA using the immunoSEQ Assay, a bias-controlled multiplex PCR. Turning to the authors' computational methods: Within the assay, amplification of reference gene primers was used to estimate how many nucleated cells each sample contained. Sequence reads were collapsed and filtered to measure the absolute abundance of every unique TCRbeta CDR3 rearrangement. For each sample, productive Simpson clonality was calculated as the square root of Simpson's diversity index across productive rearrangements. TCRdb holds this immuneACCESS table with in-frame rearrangements only. Some clones are missing; in checked studies, unresolved V genes explain under half, and the rest has no known cause. V and J calls and clone size are those listed in that table; D and trimming were worked out from the DNA. This sample holds 350,000 to 450,000 clones; around 87% were observed only once. The biggest ten clones account for 3% of the sample.

Whole blood was collected in K2EDTA tubes by collaborating institutions according to the institutions' own protocols. Collaborator samples were shipped for TCRbeta analysis as frozen whole blood, isolated PBMCs, or DNA extracted from either sample type. The V end loses 3 bases and the J end loses 6 bases, and a stretch of 12 bases separates them. The germline V gene yields KGHSH for CDR1 and LQKENI for CDR2. The CDR3 spans 14 residues, from the cysteine through the phenylalanine. Kept here is only the CDR3 DNA, which spans 42 bases and is read in frame from base 1. Worth noting for this clone: Its antigen is currently not known. The input lacks base qualities; no much larger clone sits a single base away.

In this chain, TRBV18 is recombined with TRBJ1-5; the D gene is perhaps TRBD1, from 5 matching bases. This TCR was sampled from a human donor in a cohort sampled during active COVID-19. Input material: peripheral blood. The sequenced DNA is TGTGCCAGCTCACCCCAGGGAAGAGGTCAGCCCCAGCATTTT. The resulting protein is CASSPQGRGQPQHF.